One sample yielded the 30 T cell receptor beta chains listed below, sequenced in a study of cytomegalovirus exposure and HLA in healthy donors. 13 Jbeta primers and 60 Vbeta primers were used for the PCR. Clones were sequenced by immunoSEQ multiplex PCR, and TCRdb holds only the in-frame ones, with some missing. Among about 150,000 clones listed, around 80% were seen once. Sequenced material: PBMCs. These receptors came from a woman between 40 and 50 years old in good health and CMV-seropositive.

Regarding this clone: With a much larger clone just one base away, this may be a read error. The chain has TRBV5-1 and TRBJ2-5; D call uncertain. The J call may be mistaken, given a closer DNA end match to TRBJ2-7. CDR3 length equals 15 residues. Per germline, CDR1 SGHRS and CDR2 YFSETQ. The CDR3 nucleotides are TGCGCCAGCAGCTTGACGGCGGCGAGCTCCTACGAGCAGTACTTC. Protein sequence: CASSLTAASSYEQYF.

This clone showed up just a few times. This rearrangement joins TRBV5-1 to TRBJ2-7; 10 bases line up with TRBD2. The CDR3 loop spans 16 amino acids. Trimming cost V 0 bases and J 2 bases; bases outside gene matches: 5. Germline values: CDR1 SGHRS, CDR2 YFSETQ. The CDR3 spells CASSLDPSGRAYEQYF. The CDR3 nucleotides are TGCGCCAGCAGCTTGGATCCCAGCGGGAGGGCCTACGAGCAGTACTTC. Combining the CDR3 with reference TRBV5-1 and TRBJ2-7 gives the whole variable domain KAGVTQTPRYLIKTRGQQVTLSCSPISGHRSVSWYQQTPGQGLQFLFEYFSETQRNKGNFPGRFSGRQFSNSRSEMNVSTLELGDSALYLCASSLDPSGRAYEQYFGPGTRLTVT.

The chain links TRBV18 to TRBJ1-2, with D possibly matching TRBD1 (5 bases). With 3 bases removed from V and 6 bases from J, the gap between germline ends came to 14 bases. The CDR3 runs to 14 residues. Germline V gives CDR1 KGHSH, CDR2 LQKENI. CDR3 sequence: CASSPLGRDDGYTF. The CDR3 DNA follows: TGTGCCAGCTCACCCTTGGGCAGGGATGATGGCTACACCTTC.

J is TRBJ2-3 and V is TRBV9; D remains ambiguous. The germline V gene has CDR1 SGDLS and CDR2 YYNGEE. Trimming pared 4 bases from V and 4 bases from J, leaving 10 bases between. CDR3 size: 13 residues. For the CDR3, the DNA is TGTGCCAGCAGCTCTAGAAATTCAGATACGCAGTATTTT. Its protein is CASSSRNSDTQYF.

The rearrangement links TRBV15 to TRBJ1-2; D is perhaps TRBD1 (6 bases). Trimming pared 1 base from V and 0 bases from J, leaving 12 bases between. There are 16 residues in the CDR3. Germline V gene lookup returns CDR1 LNHNV and CDR2 YYDKDF (reference sequence). CDR3 in amino acids: CATSRGGGGANYGYTF. The CDR3, as DNA: TGTGCCACCAGCAGAGGAGGGGGGGGCGCTAACTATGGCTACACCTTC.

The chain links TRBV25-1 to TRBJ1-4, with a tentative D call TRBD1 (5 bases). Trimming removed 8 bases at V and 2 bases at J, with 24 bases between. The CDR3 has 18 residues. CDR1 is MGHDK, CDR2 SYGVNS, per germline. The CDR3 bases are TGTGCCAGCTCTAGCTGGGGGGGAAGCCGAGTCACTAATGAAAAACTGTTTTTT. Residues: CASSSWGGSRVTNEKLFF.

DNA for the CDR3: TGTGCCAGCAGCCCCCCAGGGGTAGCGGGAGCCGGGGAGCTGTTTTTT. Amino acid sequence: CASSPPGVAGAGELFF. The chain couples TRBV11-3 to TRBJ2-2; TRBD2 matches 9 bases. Germline V gene lookup returns CDR1 SGHNT and CDR2 YENEEA. The length of the CDR3 is 16 residues. Trimming cost V 5 bases and J 6 bases; bases outside gene matches: 10.

This rearrangement joins TRBV27 to TRBJ2-1, with 14 bases identical to TRBD2. The CDR3 runs to 15 residues. The germline V gene encodes CDR1 MNHEY and CDR2 SMNVEV (reference sequence). The trim removed 5 bases at V and 7 bases at J, leaving 4 bases unmatched. The CDR3 is CASSPGTSGSNEQFF. The CDR3 bases are TGTGCCAGCAGTCCCGGGACTAGCGGGAGTAATGAGCAGTTCTTC.

The J gene is TRBJ2-1, the V gene TRBV27, with 8 positions matching TRBD1. V dropped 8 bases and J dropped 8; count of bases not matched to a gene: 14. CDR3 size: 15 residues. In germline, CDR1 is MNHEY, CDR2 SMNVEV (reference sequence). CDR3 in DNA: TGTGCCAGCCGTGTCCGGACAGGGACGTTATATGAGCAGTTCTTC. It specifies CASRVRTGTLYEQFF.

The genes are TRBV7-9 and TRBJ2-1; D not certain. The CDR3 has 15 amino acids. In germline, CDR1 is SEHNR, CDR2 FQNEAQ (reference sequence). Trimming left V 0 bases short and J 5 bases short, with 11 bases between. Written as DNA, the CDR3 is TGTGCCAGCAGCTTAGCCCTAGATCACCACAATGAGCAGTTCTTC. Residues: CASSLALDHHNEQFF.

This sequence joins TRBV7-9 and TRBJ2-5; D is undetermined. CDR1 is SEHNR, CDR2 FQNEAQ, per germline (reference sequence). Trimming pared 4 bases from V and 3 bases from J, leaving 3 bases between. The CDR3 covers 11 residues. CDR3 residues: CASSSEETQYF. The CDR3 coding sequence is TGTGCCAGCAGCTCAGAAGAGACCCAGTACTTC.

This chain connects TRBV15 to TRBJ2-3, with a tentative D call TRBD1 (6 bases). Trimming pared 1 base from V and 3 bases from J, leaving 20 bases between. CDR3 length equals 18 residues. CDR1 and CDR2 from the germline V gene are LNHNV and YYDKDF (reference sequence). The CDR3 nucleotides read TGTGCCACCAGCAGAGCCTTATCAGGGGCCTTAATAACAGATACGCAGTATTTT. Its protein is CATSRALSGALITDTQYF. The complete variable domain, with remaining parts taken from reference TRBV15 and TRBJ2-3, reads DAMVIQNPRYQVTQFGKPVTLSCSQTLNHNVMYWYQQKSSQAPKLLFHYYDKDFNNEADTPDNFQSRRPNTSFCFLDIRSPGLGDTAMYLCATSRALSGALITDTQYFGPGTRLTVL.

This chain connects TRBV19 to TRBJ2-3, with 9 nucleotides matching TRBD2. CDR3 size: 16 residues. CDR1 is LNHDA and CDR2 is SQIVND in the germline V gene (reference sequence). V was clipped by 5 bases and J by 0 bases; unmatched bases: 6. The CDR3 sequence: CASSQGLAPSTDTQYF. The CDR3 DNA reads as TGTGCCAGTAGTCAAGGACTAGCGCCAAGCACAGATACGCAGTATTTT. Full variable domain (missing parts from reference TRBV19 and TRBJ2-3): DGGITQSPKYLFRKEGQNVTLSCEQNLNHDAMYWYRQDPGQGLRLIYYSQIVNDFQKGDIAEGYSVSREKKESFPLTVTSAQKNPTAFYLCASSQGLAPSTDTQYFGPGTRLTVL.

CDR3 DNA sequence: TGTGCCATCAGTGGGAGCCAGGGCGATACGCAGTATTTT. Residues: CAISGSQGDTQYF. The rearrangement uses TRBV10-3 and TRBJ2-3, with a possible D match to TRBD1 (5 bases). V dropped 4 bases and J dropped 6 bases, with 11 bases sitting between them. This CDR3 region has 13 residues. From germline, CDR1 is ENHRY and CDR2 SYGVKD.

CDR3 nucleotide sequence: TGTGCCAGCAGCCCGGCTAGGGCTAGCGGACCCCGCTCCTACAATGAGCAGTTCTTC. Translated: CASSPARASGPRSYNEQFF. V is TRBV7-9 and J is TRBJ2-1; 7 positions agree with TRBD2. The CDR3 length is 19 residues. Per germline, CDR1 SEHNR and CDR2 FQNEAQ (reference sequence). V shed 5 bases, J shed 0 bases, and the junction held 16 bases outside the gene matches.

This clone was observed a handful of times. The chain recombines TRBV10-3 with TRBJ2-7, with 10 bases lining up with TRBD1. J gave up 4 bases and V 5 bases, and 11 bases lay outside the gene matches. This CDR3 has 16 amino acids. Germline assignment: CDR1 ENHRY and CDR2 SYGVKD. This CDR3 is CAISLLTRDRGYEQYF. In DNA form, the CDR3 reads TGTGCCATCAGTCTCTTGACTAGGGACAGGGGTTACGAGCAGTACTTC.

The V and J genes are TRBV19 and TRBJ1-1; D gene unclear. This CDR3 region has 16 residues. Trimming removed 3 bases from V and 1 base from J, with 15 bases in between. The V gene's germline CDR1 is LNHDA and CDR2 SQIVND (reference sequence). The CDR3 nucleotides read TGTGCCAGTAGTATTGTCCCGGATCGGGGGAACACTGAAGCTTTCTTT. Amino acid sequence: CASSIVPDRGNTEAFF.

This clone was counted once. This chain links TRBV10-3 with TRBJ2-7, with a possible D match to TRBD2 (5 bases). CDR1 is ENHRY and CDR2 is SYGVKD in the germline V gene. The ends were cut back, 5 bases at V and 2 bases at J, with 13 bases in the middle. This CDR3 contains 14 residues. CDR3 sequence reads: CAISRTLSAYEQYF. CDR3 nucleotide sequence: TGTGCCATCAGTAGGACCCTTAGCGCCTACGAGCAGTACTTC.

The chain is built from TRBV7-9 and TRBJ2-1; no firm D call. V was shortened by 3 bases and J by 7 bases, with 10 bases between the two germline ends. The CDR3 is made up of 13 amino acids. Per the germline V gene, CDR1 is SEHNR and CDR2 is FQNEAQ (reference sequence). As DNA, the CDR3 is TGTGCCAGCAGCTTGCCGACTGAGAATGAGCAGTTCTTC. Translation gives CASSLPTENEQFF. Together with reference TRBV7-9 and TRBJ2-1, the CDR3 gives the full variable domain: DTGVSQNPRHKITKRGQNVTFRCDPISEHNRLYWYRQTLGQGPEFLTYFQNEAQLEKSRLLSDRFSAERPKGSFSTLEIQRTEQGDSAMYLCASSLPTENEQFFGPGTRLTVL.

This clone was observed once. The CDR3, as DNA: TGTGCCAGCAGCTTAGCGAAGTTAGCGGGAGCTTTAGAGACCCAGTACTTC. It specifies CASSLAKLAGALETQYF. The chain combines TRBV7-2 with TRBJ2-5; 9 bases agree with TRBD2. Germline V gene lookup returns CDR1 SGHTA and CDR2 FQGNSA. The CDR3 extends over 17 amino acids. The J segment lost 4 bases and the V segment lost 0 bases, leaving 9 bases of the junction unmatched. Combining the CDR3 with reference TRBV7-2 and TRBJ2-5 gives the whole variable domain GAGVSQSPSNKVTEKGKDVELRCDPISGHTALYWYRQSLGQGLEFLIYFQGNSAPDKSGLPSDRFSAERTGGSVSTLTIQRTQQEDSAVYLCASSLAKLAGALETQYFGPGTRLLVL.

The rearrangement links TRBV28 to TRBJ1-2; unclear D gene. This CDR3 region has 15 residues. CDR1 MDHEN and CDR2 SYDVKM come from the germline V gene. V lost 6 bases to trimming and J lost 3 bases, with 17 bases between them. The CDR3 loop is CASSPSGEFDYGYTF. In DNA, the CDR3 is TGTGCCAGCAGCCCATCGGGAGAATTCGACTATGGCTACACCTTC.

This clone has only one observation. V gene TRBV21-1 combines with J gene TRBJ1-4. TRBV21-1 is described as a pseudogene. The CDR3 spans 18 residues. In DNA, the CDR3 is TGTGCCAGCAGCAAAGGGGCGGGATTATATACTACGGATGAAAAACTGTTTTTT. Translation: CASSKGAGLYTTDEKLFF.

This chain joins TRBV29-1 and TRBJ2-3; no firm D call. In germline, CDR1 is SQVTM, CDR2 ANQGSEA. The CDR3 extends over 11 amino acids. Trimming pared 6 bases from V and 6 bases from J, leaving 10 bases between. CDR3 region: CSVVAFDTQYF. In DNA form, the CDR3 reads TGCAGCGTAGTCGCGTTCGATACGCAGTATTTT.

The DNA of the CDR3 is TGTGCCAGCAGCTTAGGGGTGGCTAGCGGCACAGATACGCAGTATTTT. This codes for CASSLGVASGTDTQYF. The rearrangement uses TRBV7-9 and TRBJ2-3, with TRBD2 as a possible D gene (6 bases). CDR1 and CDR2 (germline): SEHNR, FQNEAQ (reference sequence). The CDR3 length is 16 residues. V was pared by 1 base and J by 1 base, with 12 bases between.

This clone showed up just a few times. V usage is TRBV2 and J usage is TRBJ2-1, with TRBD2 identical over 8 bases. Germline CDR1 is SNHLY and CDR2 is FYNNEI. V gave up 4 bases and J gave up 8 bases; unmatched junction bases: 13. The CDR3 has 16 residues. The CDR3 here is CASSGGPGRELDEQFF. The CDR3 nucleotides are TGTGCCAGCAGTGGGGGACCCGGGAGGGAGTTGGATGAGCAGTTCTTC.

The V gene is TRBV18, the J gene TRBJ2-1; 12 bases are a match to TRBD2. V was clipped by 3 bases and J by 5 bases; unmatched bases: 5. The CDR3 covers 16 residues. Germline CDR1 is KGHSH and CDR2 is LQKENI. Here the CDR3 reads CASSPLTSGRNNEQFF. CDR3 coding DNA: TGTGCCAGCTCACCGTTGACTAGCGGGAGAAACAATGAGCAGTTCTTC.

J is TRBJ1-5 and V is TRBV19; D is perhaps TRBD1 (6 bases). There are 16 residues in the CDR3. V gave up 7 bases and J gave up 0 bases, with 16 bases separating them. Germline CDR1 LNHDA, CDR2 SQIVND (reference sequence). The chain's CDR3 is CASTHSETGSNQPQHF. The DNA for the CDR3 is TGTGCCAGTACCCATTCGGAGACAGGTAGCAATCAGCCCCAGCATTTT.

This rearrangement joins TRBV18 to TRBJ2-7; 12 bases fit TRBD2. Germline-derived CDR1 and CDR2 are KGHSH and LQKENI. The CDR3 runs to 14 residues. The V gene end was trimmed by 2 bases and the J gene end by 6 bases; junction bases not matched to a gene: 2. The CDR3 spells CASSPTTSGGEQYF. CDR3 DNA sequence: TGTGCCAGCTCACCAACGACTAGCGGGGGCGAGCAGTACTTC. Full variable domain (rest looked up from reference TRBV18 and TRBJ2-7): NAGVMQNPRHLVRRRGQEARLRCSPMKGHSHVYWYRQLPEEGLKFMVYLQKENIIDESGMPKERFSAEFPKEGPSILRIQQVVRGDSAAYFCASSPTTSGGEQYFGPGTRLTVT.

The gene calls are TRBV7-9 and TRBJ1-1, with D unclear. V gave up 0 bases and J gave up 1 base, with 9 bases separating them. The CDR3 spans 15 residues. Germline V gene data show CDR1 as SEHNR and CDR2 as FQNEAQ (reference sequence). The CDR3 sequence: CASSLAAIRNTEAFF. The CDR3 nucleotides are TGTGCCAGCAGCTTAGCCGCGATAAGGAACACTGAAGCTTTCTTT.

This chain connects TRBV28 to TRBJ2-6; D might be TRBD1 (6 bases). V lost 10 bases to trimming and J lost 0 bases, with 31 bases between them. CDR1 and CDR2 from the germline V gene are MDHEN and SYDVKM. The CDR3 length is 21 residues. The CDR3: CATTSRPALAGAFSGANVLTF. The DNA of the CDR3 is TGTGCCACTACGTCCCGACCGGCACTGGCAGGGGCGTTCTCTGGGGCCAACGTCCTGACTTTC.